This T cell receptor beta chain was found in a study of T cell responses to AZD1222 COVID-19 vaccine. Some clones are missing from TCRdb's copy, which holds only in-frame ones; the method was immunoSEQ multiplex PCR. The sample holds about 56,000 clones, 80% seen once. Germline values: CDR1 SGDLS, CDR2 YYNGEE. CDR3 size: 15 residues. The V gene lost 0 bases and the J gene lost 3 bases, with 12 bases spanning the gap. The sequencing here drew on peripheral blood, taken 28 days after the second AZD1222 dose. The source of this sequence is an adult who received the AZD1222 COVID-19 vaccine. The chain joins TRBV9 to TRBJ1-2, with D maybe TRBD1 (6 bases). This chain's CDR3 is CASSVAQGGHYGYTF. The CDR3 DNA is TGTGCCAGCAGCGTAGCTCAAGGGGGGCACTATGGCTACACCTTC.